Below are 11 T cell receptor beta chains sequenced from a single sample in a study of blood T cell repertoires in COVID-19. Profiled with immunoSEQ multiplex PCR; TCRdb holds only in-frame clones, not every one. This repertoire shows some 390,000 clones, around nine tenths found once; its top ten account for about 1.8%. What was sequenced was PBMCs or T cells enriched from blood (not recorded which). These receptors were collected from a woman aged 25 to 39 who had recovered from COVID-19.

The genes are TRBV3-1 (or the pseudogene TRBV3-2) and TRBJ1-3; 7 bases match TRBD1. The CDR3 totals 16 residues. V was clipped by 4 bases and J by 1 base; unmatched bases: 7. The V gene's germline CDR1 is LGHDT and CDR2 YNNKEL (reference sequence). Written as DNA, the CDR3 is TGTGCCAGCAGCCGCAGACAGGGAGTTTCTGGAAACACCATATATTTT. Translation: CASSRRQGVSGNTIYF.

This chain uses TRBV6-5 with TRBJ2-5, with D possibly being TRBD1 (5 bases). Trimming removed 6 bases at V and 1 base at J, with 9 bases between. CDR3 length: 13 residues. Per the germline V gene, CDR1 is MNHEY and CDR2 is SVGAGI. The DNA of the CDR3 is TGTGCCAGCAGCCGACAGTCCCAAGAGACCCAGTACTTC. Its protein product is CASSRQSQETQYF.

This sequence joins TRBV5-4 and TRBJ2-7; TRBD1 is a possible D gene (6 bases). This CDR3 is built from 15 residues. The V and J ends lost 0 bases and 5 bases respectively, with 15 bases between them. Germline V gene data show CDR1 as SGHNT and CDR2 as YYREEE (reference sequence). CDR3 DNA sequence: TGTGCCAGCAGCTTGGGTGGGACATCCGGAAACGAGCAGTACTTC. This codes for CASSLGGTSGNEQYF.

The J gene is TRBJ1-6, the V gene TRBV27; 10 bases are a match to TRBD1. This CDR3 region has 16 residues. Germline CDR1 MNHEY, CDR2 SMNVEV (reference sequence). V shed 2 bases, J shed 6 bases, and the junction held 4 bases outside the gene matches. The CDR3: CASSLGQGGGNSPLHF. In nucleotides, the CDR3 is TGTGCCAGCAGTTTAGGACAGGGGGGAGGTAATTCACCCCTCCACTTT.

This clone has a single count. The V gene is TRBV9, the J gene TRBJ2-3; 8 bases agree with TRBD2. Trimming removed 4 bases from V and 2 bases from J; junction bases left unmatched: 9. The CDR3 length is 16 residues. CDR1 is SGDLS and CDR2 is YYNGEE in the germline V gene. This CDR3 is CASSSQLSGNTDTQYF. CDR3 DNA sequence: TGTGCCAGCAGCTCCCAACTTAGCGGGAACACAGATACGCAGTATTTT.

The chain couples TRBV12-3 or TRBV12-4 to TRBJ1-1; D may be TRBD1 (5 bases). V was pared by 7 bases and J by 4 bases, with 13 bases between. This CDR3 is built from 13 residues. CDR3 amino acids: CASKTAYTTEAFF. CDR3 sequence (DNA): TGTGCCAGCAAGACAGCATACACCACTGAAGCTTTCTTT.

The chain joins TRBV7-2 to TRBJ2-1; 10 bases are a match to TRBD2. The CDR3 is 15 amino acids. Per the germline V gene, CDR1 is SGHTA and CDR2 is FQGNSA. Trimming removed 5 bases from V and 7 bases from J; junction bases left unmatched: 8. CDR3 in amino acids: CASSPERGGQNEQFF. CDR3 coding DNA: TGTGCCAGCAGCCCCGAGCGGGGGGGCCAGAATGAGCAGTTCTTC.

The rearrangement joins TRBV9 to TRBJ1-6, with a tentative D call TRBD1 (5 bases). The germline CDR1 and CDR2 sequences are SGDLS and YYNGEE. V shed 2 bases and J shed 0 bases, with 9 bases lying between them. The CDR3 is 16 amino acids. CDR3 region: CASSVSDSSYNSPLHF. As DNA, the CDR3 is TGTGCCAGCAGCGTCAGCGACAGCTCCTATAATTCACCCCTCCACTTT.

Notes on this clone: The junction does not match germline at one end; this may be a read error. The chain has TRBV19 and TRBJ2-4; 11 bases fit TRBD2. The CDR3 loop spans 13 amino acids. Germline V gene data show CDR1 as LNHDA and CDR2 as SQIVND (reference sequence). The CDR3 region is CASSGLTSGIKDF. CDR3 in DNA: TGTGCCAGTAGTGGACTGACTAGCGGGATCAAGGACTTC. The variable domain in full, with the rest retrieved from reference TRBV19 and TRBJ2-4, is DGGITQSPKYLFRKEGQNVTLSCEQNLNHDAMYWYRQDPGQGLRLIYYSQIVNDFQKGDIAEGYSVSREKKESFPLTVTSAQKNPTAFYLCASSGLTSGIKDFGAGTRLSVL.

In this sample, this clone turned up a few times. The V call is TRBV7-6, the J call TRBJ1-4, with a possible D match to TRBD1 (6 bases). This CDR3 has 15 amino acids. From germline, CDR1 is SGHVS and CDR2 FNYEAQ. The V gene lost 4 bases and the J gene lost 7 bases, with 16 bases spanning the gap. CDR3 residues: CASSSRGGSGEKLFF. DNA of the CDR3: TGTGCCAGCAGCTCACGTGGGGGCTCAGGTGAAAAACTGTTTTTT. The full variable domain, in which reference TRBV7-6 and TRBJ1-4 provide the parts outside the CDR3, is GAGVSQSPRYKVTKRGQDVALRCDPISGHVSLYWYRQALGQGPEFLTYFNYEAQQDKSGLPNDRFSAERPEGSISTLTIQRTEQRDSAMYRCASSSRGGSGEKLFFGSGTQLSVL.

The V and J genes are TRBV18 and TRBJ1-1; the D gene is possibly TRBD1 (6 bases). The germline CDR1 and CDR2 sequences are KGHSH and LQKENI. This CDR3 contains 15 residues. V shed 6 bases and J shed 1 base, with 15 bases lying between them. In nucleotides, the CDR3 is TGTGCCAGCTCCCTGGGTGGGGGCTCGAACACTGAAGCTTTCTTT. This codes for CASSLGGGSNTEAFF. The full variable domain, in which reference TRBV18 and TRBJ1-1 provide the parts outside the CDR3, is NAGVMQNPRHLVRRRGQEARLRCSPMKGHSHVYWYRQLPEEGLKFMVYLQKENIIDESGMPKERFSAEFPKEGPSILRIQQVVRGDSAAYFCASSLGGGSNTEAFFGQGTRLTVV.